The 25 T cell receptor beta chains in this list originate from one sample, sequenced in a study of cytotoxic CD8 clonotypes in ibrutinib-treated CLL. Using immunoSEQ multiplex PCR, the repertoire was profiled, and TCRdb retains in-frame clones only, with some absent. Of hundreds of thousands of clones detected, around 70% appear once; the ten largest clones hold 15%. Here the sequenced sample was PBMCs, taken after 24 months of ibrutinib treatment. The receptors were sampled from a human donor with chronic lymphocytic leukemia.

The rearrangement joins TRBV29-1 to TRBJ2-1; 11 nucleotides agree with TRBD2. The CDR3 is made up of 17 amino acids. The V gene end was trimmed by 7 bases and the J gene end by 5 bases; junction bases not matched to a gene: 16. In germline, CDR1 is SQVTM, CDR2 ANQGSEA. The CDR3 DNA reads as TGCAGCGCCAACCCACCCCCGGGGACTAGCGGAAACAATGAGCAGTTCTTC. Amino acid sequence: CSANPPPGTSGNNEQFF.

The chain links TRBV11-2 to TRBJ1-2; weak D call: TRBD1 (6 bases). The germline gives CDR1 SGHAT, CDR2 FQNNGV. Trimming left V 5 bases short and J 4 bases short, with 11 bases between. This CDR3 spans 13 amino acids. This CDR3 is CASSPQGPYGYTF. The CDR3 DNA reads TGTGCCAGCAGCCCTCAGGGGCCCTATGGCTACACCTTC.

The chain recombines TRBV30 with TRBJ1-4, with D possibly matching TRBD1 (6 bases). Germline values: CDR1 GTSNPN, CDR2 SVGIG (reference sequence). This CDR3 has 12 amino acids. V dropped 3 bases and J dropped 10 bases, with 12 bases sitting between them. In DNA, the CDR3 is TGTGCCTGGAGCCTTGGAGGGGGAAAACTGTTTTTT. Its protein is CAWSLGGGKLFF. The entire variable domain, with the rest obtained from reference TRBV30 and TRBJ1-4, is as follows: SQTIHQWPATLVQPVGSPLSLECTVEGTSNPNLYWYRQAAGRGLQLLFYSVGIGQISSEVPQNLSASRPQDRQFILSSKKLLLSDSGFYLCAWSLGGGKLFFGSGTQLSVL.

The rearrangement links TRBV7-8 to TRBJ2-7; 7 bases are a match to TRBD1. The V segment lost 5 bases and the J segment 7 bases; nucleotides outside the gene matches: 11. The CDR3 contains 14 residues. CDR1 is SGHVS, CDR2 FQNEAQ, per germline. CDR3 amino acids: CASSRTDRVEEQYF. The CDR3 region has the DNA TGTGCCAGCAGCCGTACAGACAGGGTAGAAGAGCAGTACTTC.

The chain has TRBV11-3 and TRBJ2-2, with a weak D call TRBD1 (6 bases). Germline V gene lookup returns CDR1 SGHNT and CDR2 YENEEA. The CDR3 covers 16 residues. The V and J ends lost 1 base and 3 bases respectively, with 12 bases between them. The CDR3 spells CASSLAQSGDTGELFF. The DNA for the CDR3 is TGTGCCAGCAGCTTAGCCCAGTCAGGGGACACCGGGGAGCTGTTTTTT. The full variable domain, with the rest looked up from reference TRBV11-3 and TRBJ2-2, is EAGVVQSPRYKIIEKKQPVAFWCNPISGHNTLYWYLQNLGQGPELLIRYENEEAVDDSQLPKDRFSAERLKGVDSTLKIQPAELGDSAVYLCASSLAQSGDTGELFFGEGSRLTVL.

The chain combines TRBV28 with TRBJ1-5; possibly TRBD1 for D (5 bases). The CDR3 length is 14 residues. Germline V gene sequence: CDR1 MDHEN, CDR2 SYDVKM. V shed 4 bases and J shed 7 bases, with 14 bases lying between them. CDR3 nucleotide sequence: TGTGCCAGCAGTTCCCGACAGTTTCTCCAGCCCCAGCATTTT. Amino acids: CASSSRQFLQPQHF. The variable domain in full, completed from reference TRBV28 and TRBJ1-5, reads DVKVTQSSRYLVKRTGEKVFLECVQDMDHENMFWYRQDPGLGLRLIYFSYDVKMKEKGDIPEGYSVSREKKERFSLILESASTNQTSMYLCASSSRQFLQPQHFGDGTRLSIL.

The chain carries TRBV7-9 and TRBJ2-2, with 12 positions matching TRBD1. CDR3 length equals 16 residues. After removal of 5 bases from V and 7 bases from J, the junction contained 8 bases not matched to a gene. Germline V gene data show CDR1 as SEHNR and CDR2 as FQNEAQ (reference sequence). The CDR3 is CASSPSGTGGFGELFF. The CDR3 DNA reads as TGTGCCAGCAGCCCGTCCGGGACAGGGGGCTTCGGGGAGCTGTTTTTT.

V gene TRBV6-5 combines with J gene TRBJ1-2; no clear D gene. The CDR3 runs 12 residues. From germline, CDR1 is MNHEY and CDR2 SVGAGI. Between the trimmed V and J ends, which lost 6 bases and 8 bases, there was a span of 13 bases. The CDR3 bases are TGTGCCAGCAGCCCCGGGGAGAGAGGCTACACCTTC. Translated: CASSPGERGYTF.

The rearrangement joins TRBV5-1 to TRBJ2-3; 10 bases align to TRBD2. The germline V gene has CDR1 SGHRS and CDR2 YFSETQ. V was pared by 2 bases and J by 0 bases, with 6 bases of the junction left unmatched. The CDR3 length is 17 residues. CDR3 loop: CASSLVSSGSSTDTQYF. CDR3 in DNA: TGCGCCAGCAGCTTAGTATCTAGCGGGAGTAGCACAGATACGCAGTATTTT.

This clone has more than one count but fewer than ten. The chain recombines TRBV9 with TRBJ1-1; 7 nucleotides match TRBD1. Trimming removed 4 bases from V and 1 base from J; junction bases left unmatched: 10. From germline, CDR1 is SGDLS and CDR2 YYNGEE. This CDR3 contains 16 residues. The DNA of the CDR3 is TGTGCCAGCAGCCCCCAGGGGGGCCGGGGGAACACTGAAGCTTTCTTT. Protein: CASSPQGGRGNTEAFF.

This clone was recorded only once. CDR3 sequence: CTSSRRGPLSCYEQYF. CDR3 nucleotide sequence: TGCACCAGCAGCCGCCGGGGCCCCCTGTCATGCTACGAGCAGTACTTC. The chain has TRBV1 and TRBJ2-7. TRBV1 corresponds to a pseudogene. The CDR3 covers 16 residues.

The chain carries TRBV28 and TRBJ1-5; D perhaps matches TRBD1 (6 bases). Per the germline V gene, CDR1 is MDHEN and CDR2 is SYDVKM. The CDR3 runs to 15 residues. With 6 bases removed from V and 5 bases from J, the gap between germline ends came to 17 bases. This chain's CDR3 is CASSPAGAGDQPQHF. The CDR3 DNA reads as TGTGCCAGCAGCCCAGCGGGGGCAGGGGATCAGCCCCAGCATTTT.

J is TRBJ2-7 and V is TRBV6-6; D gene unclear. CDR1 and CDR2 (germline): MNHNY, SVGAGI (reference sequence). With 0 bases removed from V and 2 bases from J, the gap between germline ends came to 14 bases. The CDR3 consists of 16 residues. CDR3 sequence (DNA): TGTGCCAGCAGTTACTCGAAACGGACGCACGCCTACGAGCAGTACTTC. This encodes CASSYSKRTHAYEQYF.

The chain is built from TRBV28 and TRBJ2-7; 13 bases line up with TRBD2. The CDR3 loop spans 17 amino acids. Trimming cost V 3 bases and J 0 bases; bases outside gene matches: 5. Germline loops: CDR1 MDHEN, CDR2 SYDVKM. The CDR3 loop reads CASSFAGLAGSSYEQYF. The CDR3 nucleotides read TGTGCCAGCAGTTTCGCGGGACTAGCGGGAAGCTCCTACGAGCAGTACTTC.

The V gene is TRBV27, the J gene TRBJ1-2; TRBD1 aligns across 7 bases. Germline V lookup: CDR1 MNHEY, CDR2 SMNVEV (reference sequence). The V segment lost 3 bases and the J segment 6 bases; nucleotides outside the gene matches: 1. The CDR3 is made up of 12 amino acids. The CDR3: CASSLTGNGYTF. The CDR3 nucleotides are TGTGCCAGCAGTTTGACAGGGAATGGCTACACCTTC.

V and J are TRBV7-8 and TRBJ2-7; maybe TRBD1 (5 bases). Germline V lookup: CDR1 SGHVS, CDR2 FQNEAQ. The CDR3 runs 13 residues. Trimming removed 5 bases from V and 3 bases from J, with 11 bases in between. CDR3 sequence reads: CASSPQQVYEQYF. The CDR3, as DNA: TGTGCCAGCAGCCCACAACAGGTCTACGAGCAGTACTTC.

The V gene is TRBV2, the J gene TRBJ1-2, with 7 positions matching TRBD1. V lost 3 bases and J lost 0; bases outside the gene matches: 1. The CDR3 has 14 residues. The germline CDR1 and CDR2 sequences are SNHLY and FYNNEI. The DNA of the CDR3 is TGTGCCAGCAGTGAGACAGGGTCTAACTATGGCTACACCTTC. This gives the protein CASSETGSNYGYTF.

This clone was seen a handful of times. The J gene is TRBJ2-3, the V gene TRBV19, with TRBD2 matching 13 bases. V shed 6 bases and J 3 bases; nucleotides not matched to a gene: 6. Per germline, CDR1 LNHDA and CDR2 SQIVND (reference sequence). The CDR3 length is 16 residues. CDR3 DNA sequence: TGTGCCAGTAGCAGACTAGCGGGAGGCCGGACAGATACGCAGTATTTT. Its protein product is CASSRLAGGRTDTQYF. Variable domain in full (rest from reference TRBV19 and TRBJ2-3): DGGITQSPKYLFRKEGQNVTLSCEQNLNHDAMYWYRQDPGQGLRLIYYSQIVNDFQKGDIAEGYSVSREKKESFPLTVTSAQKNPTAFYLCASSRLAGGRTDTQYFGPGTRLTVL.

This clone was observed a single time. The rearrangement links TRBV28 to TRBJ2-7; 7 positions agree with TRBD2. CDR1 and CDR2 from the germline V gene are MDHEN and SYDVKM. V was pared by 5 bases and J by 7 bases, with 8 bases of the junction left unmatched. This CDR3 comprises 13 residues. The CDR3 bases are TGTGCCAGCAGTCATGATTGGGGGGGAGAGCAGTACTTC. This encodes CASSHDWGGEQYF. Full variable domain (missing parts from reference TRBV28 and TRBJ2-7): DVKVTQSSRYLVKRTGEKVFLECVQDMDHENMFWYRQDPGLGLRLIYFSYDVKMKEKGDIPEGYSVSREKKERFSLILESASTNQTSMYLCASSHDWGGEQYFGPGTRLTVT.

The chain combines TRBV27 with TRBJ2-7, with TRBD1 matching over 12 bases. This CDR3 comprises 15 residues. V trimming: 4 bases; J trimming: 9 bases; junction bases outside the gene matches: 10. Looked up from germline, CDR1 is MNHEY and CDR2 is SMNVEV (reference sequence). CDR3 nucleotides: TGTGCCAGCAGTTCCCGGGACAGGGGGCGAGAATTGCAGTACTTC. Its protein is CASSSRDRGRELQYF.

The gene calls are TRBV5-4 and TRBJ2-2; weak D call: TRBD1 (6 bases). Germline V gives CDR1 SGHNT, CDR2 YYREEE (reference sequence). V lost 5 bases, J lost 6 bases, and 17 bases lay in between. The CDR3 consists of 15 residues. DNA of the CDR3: TGTGCCAGCAGGGGGGACATGGGGGAGCCCGGGGAGCTGTTTTTT. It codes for CASRGDMGEPGELFF.

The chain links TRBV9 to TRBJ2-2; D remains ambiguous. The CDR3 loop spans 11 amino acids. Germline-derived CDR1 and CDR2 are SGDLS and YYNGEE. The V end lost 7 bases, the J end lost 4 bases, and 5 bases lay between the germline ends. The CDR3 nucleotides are TGTGCCAGCGGGGTCACCGGGGAGCTGTTTTTT. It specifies CASGVTGELFF.

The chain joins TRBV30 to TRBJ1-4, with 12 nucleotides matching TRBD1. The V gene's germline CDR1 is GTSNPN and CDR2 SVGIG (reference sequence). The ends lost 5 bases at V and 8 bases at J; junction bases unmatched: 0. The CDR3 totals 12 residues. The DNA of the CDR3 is TGTGCCTGGGGGACAGGGGGCGAAAAACTGTTTTTT. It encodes CAWGTGGEKLFF.

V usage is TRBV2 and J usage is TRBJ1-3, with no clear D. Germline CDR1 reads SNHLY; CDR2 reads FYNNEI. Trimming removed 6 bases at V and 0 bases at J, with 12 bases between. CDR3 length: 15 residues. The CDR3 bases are TGTGCCAGCAGGGGGTGGGATTCCTCTGGAAACACCATATATTTT. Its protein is CASRGWDSSGNTIYF.

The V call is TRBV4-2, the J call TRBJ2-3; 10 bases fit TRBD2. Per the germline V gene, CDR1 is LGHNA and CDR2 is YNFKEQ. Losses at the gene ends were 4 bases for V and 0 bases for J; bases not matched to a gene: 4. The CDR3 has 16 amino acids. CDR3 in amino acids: CASSPRTSGSTDTQYF. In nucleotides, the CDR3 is TGTGCCAGCAGCCCCAGGACTAGCGGAAGCACAGATACGCAGTATTTT.